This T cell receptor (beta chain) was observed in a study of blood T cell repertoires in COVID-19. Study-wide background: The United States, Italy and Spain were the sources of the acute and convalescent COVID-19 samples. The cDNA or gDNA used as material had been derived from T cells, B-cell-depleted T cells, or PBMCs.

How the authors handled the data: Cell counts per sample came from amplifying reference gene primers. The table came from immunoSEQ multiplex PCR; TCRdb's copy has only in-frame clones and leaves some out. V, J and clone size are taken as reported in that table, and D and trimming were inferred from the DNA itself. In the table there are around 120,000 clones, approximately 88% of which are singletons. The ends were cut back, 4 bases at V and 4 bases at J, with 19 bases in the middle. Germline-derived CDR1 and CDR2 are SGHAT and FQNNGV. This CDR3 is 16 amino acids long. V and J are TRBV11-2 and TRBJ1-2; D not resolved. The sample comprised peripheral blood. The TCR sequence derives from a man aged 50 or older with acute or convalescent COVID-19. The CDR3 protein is CASSSYAREGRYGYTF. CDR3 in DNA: TGTGCCAGCAGCTCATACGCCCGGGAGGGCCGCTATGGCTACACCTTC. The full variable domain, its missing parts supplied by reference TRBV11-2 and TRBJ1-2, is EAGVAQSPRYKIIEKRQSVAFWCNPISGHATLYWYQQILGQGPKLLIQFQNNGVVDDSQLPKDRFSAERLKGVDSTLKIQPAKLEDSAVYLCASSSYAREGRYGYTFGSGTRLTVV.